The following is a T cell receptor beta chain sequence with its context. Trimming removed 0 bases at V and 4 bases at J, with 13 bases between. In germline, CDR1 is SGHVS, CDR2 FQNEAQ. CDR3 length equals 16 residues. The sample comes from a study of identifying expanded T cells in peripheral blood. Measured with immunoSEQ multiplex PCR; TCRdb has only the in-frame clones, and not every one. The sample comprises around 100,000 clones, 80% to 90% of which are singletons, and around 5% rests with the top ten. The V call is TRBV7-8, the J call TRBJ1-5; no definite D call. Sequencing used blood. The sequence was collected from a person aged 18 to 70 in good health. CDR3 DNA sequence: TGTGCCAGCAGCTTAGCGCGGTTAGGCGGGAATCAGCCCCAGCATTTT. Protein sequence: CASSLARLGGNQPQHF.